The 15 T cell receptor beta chains given below trace back to one sample, sequenced in a study of Ad26.COV2.S vaccination and SARS-CoV-2 variants. Assay used: immunoSEQ multiplex PCR; TCRdb lists only in-frame clones, some missing. The sample carries 97,000 or so clones, over 70% recorded once. The sample in question was peripheral blood, obtained after recovery from COVID-19. The source is a human donor who had recovered from COVID-19.

The chain joins TRBV3-1 (or the pseudogene TRBV3-2) to TRBJ1-6; D remains ambiguous. CDR1 and CDR2 (germline): LGHDT, YNNKEL (reference sequence). The length of the CDR3 is 15 residues. The ends were cut back, 4 bases at V and 9 bases at J, with 16 bases in the middle. The CDR3 DNA reads as TGTGCCAGCAGCCCTCGTGAGCAGTCGCGTTCACCCCTCCACTTT. It translates to CASSPREQSRSPLHF.

J is TRBJ1-2 and V is TRBV30; no clear D gene. V shed 4 bases and J shed 8 bases, with 11 bases lying between them. CDR1 is GTSNPN, CDR2 SVGIG, per germline (reference sequence). This CDR3 spans 11 amino acids. In nucleotides, the CDR3 is TGTGCCTGGAAGTTTGGGGTGGGCTACACCTTC. Its translation: CAWKFGVGYTF.

The rearrangement links TRBV4-3 to TRBJ2-3; D is undetermined. V was trimmed by 2 bases and J by 2 bases, leaving 2 bases between them. This CDR3 is 12 amino acids long. Germline CDR1 and CDR2: LGHNA and YSLEER. The CDR3 spells CASSQNTDTQYF. CDR3 nucleotides: TGCGCCAGCAGCCAAAACACAGATACGCAGTATTTT.

The V call is TRBV6-1, the J call TRBJ1-4; D might be TRBD1 (6 bases). Trimming took off 2 bases at V and 5 bases at J, with 9 bases between the two ends. CDR1 MNHNS and CDR2 SASEGT come from the germline V gene. This CDR3 contains 14 residues. CDR3 nucleotides: TGTGCCAGCAGTGAAACAGGGACGAATGAAAAACTGTTTTTT. This sequence encodes CASSETGTNEKLFF.

The chain recombines TRBV11-2 with TRBJ2-1; D call uncertain. CDR3 length: 16 amino acids. Germline CDR1 and CDR2: SGHAT and FQNNGV. V was clipped by 4 bases and J by 4 bases, with 17 bases between them. CDR3 sequence: CASSSFKGVQYNEQFF. For the CDR3, the DNA is TGTGCCAGCAGCTCTTTCAAAGGCGTTCAATACAATGAGCAGTTCTTC.

This chain links TRBV5-4 with TRBJ2-4; TRBD1 agrees at 8 bases. Germline CDR1 SGHNT, CDR2 YYREEE (reference sequence). J was trimmed by 5 bases and V by 4 bases; bases with no gene match: 2. CDR3 length equals 13 residues. CDR3 region: CASSGGQENIQYF. The CDR3, as DNA: TGTGCCAGCAGCGGGGGACAGGAAAACATTCAGTACTTC. The full variable domain, rest sourced from reference TRBV5-4 and TRBJ2-4, is ETGVTQSPTHLIKTRGQQVTLRCSSQSGHNTVSWYQQALGQGPQFIFQYYREEENGRGNFPPRFSGLQFPNYSSELNVNALELDDSALYLCASSGGQENIQYFGAGTRLSVL.

The CDR3 DNA reads as TGTGCCAGCAGTTCAACCCTCCGGACAGGCCAAGAGACCCAGTACTTC. Protein: CASSSTLRTGQETQYF. This chain links TRBV27 with TRBJ2-5; 7 bases fit TRBD1. CDR3 size: 16 residues. In germline, CDR1 is MNHEY, CDR2 SMNVEV (reference sequence). V lost 4 bases and J lost 1; bases outside the gene matches: 9.

The chain carries TRBV27 and TRBJ1-1; no definite D call. V lost 3 bases and J 8 bases, leaving 4 bases between the germline ends. The CDR3 is made up of 10 amino acids. The V gene's germline CDR1 is MNHEY and CDR2 SMNVEV (reference sequence). CDR3 region: CASSFPEAFF. The CDR3 bases are TGTGCCAGCAGTTTCCCCGAAGCTTTCTTT.

The chain has TRBV14 and TRBJ1-1; D gene ambiguous. Germline CDR1 reads SGHDN; CDR2 reads FVKESK. The length of the CDR3 is 13 residues. V dropped 4 bases and J dropped 1 base, with 7 bases sitting between them. In DNA, the CDR3 is TGTGCCAGCAGCCTCGGGAGGAACACTGAAGCTTTCTTT. Translating gives CASSLGRNTEAFF. Combining the CDR3 with reference TRBV14 and TRBJ1-1 gives the whole variable domain EAGVTQFPSHSVIEKGQTVTLRCDPISGHDNLYWYRRVMGKEIKFLLHFVKESKQDESGMPNNRFLAERTGGTYSTLKVQPAELEDSGVYFCASSLGRNTEAFFGQGTRLTVV.

The V and J genes are TRBV28 and TRBJ1-4; no clear D. The CDR3 has 19 residues. V was cut by 5 bases and J by 6 bases, with 28 bases left in between. Germline V gives CDR1 MDHEN, CDR2 SYDVKM. For the CDR3, the DNA is TGTGCCAGCAGTCCCTACCACCTCCAAGGCAAGGGATCGGATGAAAAACTGTTTTTT. Residues: CASSPYHLQGKGSDEKLFF.

V usage is TRBV19 and J usage is TRBJ2-2; D is unresolved. The CDR3 is made up of 13 amino acids. V gave up 4 bases and J gave up 4 bases, with 7 bases separating them. Germline CDR1 reads LNHDA; CDR2 reads SQIVND (reference sequence). The CDR3 nucleotides are TGTGCCAGTAGTACCTCTCGCACCGGGGAGCTGTTTTTT. Translated, it gives CASSTSRTGELFF.

The CDR3 DNA sequence: TGTGCCAGCAGTTACTCGGGGGGGAGACAAGAGACCCAGTACTTC. Its translation is CASSYSGGRQETQYF. The V and J genes are TRBV6-5 and TRBJ2-5, with 7 positions matching TRBD2. Trimming cost V 0 bases and J 2 bases; bases outside gene matches: 3. CDR1 MNHEY and CDR2 SVGAGI come from the germline V gene. CDR3 length: 15 residues.

The rearrangement uses TRBV9 and TRBJ1-1; D is perhaps TRBD1 (5 bases). The CDR3 is 13 residues long. Trimming pared 0 bases from V and 7 bases from J, leaving 10 bases between. Germline values: CDR1 SGDLS, CDR2 YYNGEE. The CDR3 protein is CASSVGPGGEAFF. CDR3 DNA: TGTGCCAGCAGCGTAGGTCCTGGGGGTGAAGCTTTCTTT. The full variable domain, its missing parts supplied by reference TRBV9 and TRBJ1-1, is DSGVTQTPKHLITATGQRVTLRCSPRSGDLSVYWYQQSLDQGLQFLIQYYNGEERAKGNILERFSAQQFPDLHSELNLSSLELGDSALYFCASSVGPGGEAFFGQGTRLTVV.

This clone was recorded only once. V and J are TRBV6-1 and TRBJ1-5; 9 bases line up with TRBD1. The V and J ends lost 4 bases and 0 bases, in that order; junction bases with no gene match: 4. There are 16 residues in the CDR3. Looked up from germline, CDR1 is MNHNS and CDR2 is SASEGT. The CDR3 loop is CASSGDRDYSNQPQHF. Written as DNA, the CDR3 is TGTGCCAGCAGTGGGGACAGGGACTATAGCAATCAGCCCCAGCATTTT.

The chain joins TRBV7-2 to TRBJ2-5, with TRBD1 identical over 9 bases. From germline, CDR1 is SGHTA and CDR2 FQGNSA. This CDR3 has 14 residues. V was pared by 5 bases and J by 4 bases, with 5 bases of the junction left unmatched. The CDR3 DNA sequence: TGTGCCAGCAGCCCTCGGACAGGGGCAGAGACCCAGTACTTC. This encodes CASSPRTGAETQYF.